This is a list of T cell receptor beta chains from one sample in a study of cytomegalovirus exposure and HLA in healthy donors. Measured with immunoSEQ multiplex PCR; TCRdb has only the in-frame clones, and not every one. The table shows approximately 130,000 clones, with more than 75% occurring only once. Source material: PBMCs. The receptors here all came from a woman younger than 45 in good health and CMV-seronegative. Each CDR3 is given with its conserved first and last residue. D genes are given only for firm matches. Part of the rows lack a size; the others show once, few, many or a class for expanded clones.

v_gene,abundance,d_gene,j_gene,CDR3nt,CDR3aa
TRBV29-1,-,-,TRBJ2-7,TGCAGCGTTTCCCTACGAGCCTTGGGCGAGCAGTACTTC,CSVSLRALGEQYF
TRBV4-1,-,TRBD2,TRBJ2-7,TGCGCCAGCAGCCTGACCCATAGCGGGGGGGCATCCTACGAGCAGTACTTC,CASSLTHSGGASYEQYF
TRBV28,-,-,TRBJ2-7,TGTGCCAGCAGTTTAGGCCAGGGCGAATACGAGCAGTACTTC,CASSLGQGEYEQYF
TRBV5-4,-,-,TRBJ2-3,TGTGCCAGCAGCTCGAAAGCGGGTACAGATACGCAGTATTTT,CASSSKAGTDTQYF
TRBV2,few,TRBD2,TRBJ2-7,TGTGCCAGCAGTGAAGTCACTAGCGGGAGATACGAGCAGTACTTC,CASSEVTSGRYEQYF
TRBV28,-,-,TRBJ1-2,TGTGCCAGCAGTCCGCGAAGGGGTAACTATGGCTACACCTTC,CASSPRRGNYGYTF
TRBV13,-,TRBD1,TRBJ2-3,TGTGCCAGCAGCCTATACATAGGGGACAGGTTTTTGGATACGCAGTATTTT,CASSLYIGDRFLDTQYF
TRBV5-1,-,-,TRBJ2-1,TGCGCCAGCAGCTTGACTAATCGACGCTCCTACAATGAGCAGTTCTTC,CASSLTNRRSYNEQFF
TRBV7-9,-,-,TRBJ1-4,TGTGCCAGCAGGGGCAGTTTGGATGAAAAACTGTTTTTT,CASRGSLDEKLFF
TRBV9,-,TRBD1,TRBJ1-2,TGTGCCAGCAGCCCTTCTGGGACAGGGCGTAACTATGGCTACACCTTC,CASSPSGTGRNYGYTF
TRBV7-9,-,-,TRBJ2-7,TGTTCCAGCAGCTCCAATACGGGACACGTCTCCTACGAGCAGTACTTC,CSSSSNTGHVSYEQYF
TRBV7-9,-,TRBD1,TRBJ1-5,TGTGCCAGCAGCCGGACAGGGGTAGGAGATCAGCCCCAGCATTTT,CASSRTGVGDQPQHF
TRBV4-2,-,TRBD2,TRBJ2-2,TGTGCCAGCAGCCAAGAGGCTAGCGGATACACCGGAGAGCTGTTTTTT,CASSQEASGYTGELFF
TRBV28,-,TRBD1,TRBJ1-5,TGTGCCAGCAGTTCTAGCAGTAGACAGGGTCATCAGCCCCAGCATTTT,CASSSSSRQGHQPQHF
TRBV2,-,-,TRBJ1-2,TGTGCCAGCAGTGAGGCAGGGCTCGGCTACACCTTC,CASSEAGLGYTF
TRBV5-1,-,-,TRBJ1-3,TGCGCCGGCAGCTTGGAAGGGGAACCTGGAAACACCATATATTTT,CAGSLEGEPGNTIYF
TRBV27,-,TRBD1,TRBJ1-2,TGTGCCAGCAGCCCAGGGGGGTCACGCTATGGCTACACCTTC,CASSPGGSRYGYTF
TRBV6-5,-,TRBD2,TRBJ2-7,TGTGCCAGCAGTTCACTAGCGGGCTCCTACGAGCAGTACTTC,CASSSLAGSYEQYF
TRBV2,once,-,TRBJ1-1,TGTGCCAGCAGTGAGCCCTATACAGATATGAACACTGAAGCTTTCTTT,CASSEPYTDMNTEAFF
TRBV2,-,TRBD2,TRBJ2-7,TGTGCCAGCAGTGAACTAGCGGATTTATCCTACGAGCAGTACTTC,CASSELADLSYEQYF
TRBV18,-,-,TRBJ2-6,TGTGCCAGCTCACCATACCGACTAGTACAGCCCTCTGGGGCCAACGTCCTGACTTTC,CASSPYRLVQPSGANVLTF
TRBV6-5,-,-,TRBJ2-6,TGTGCCAGCAGTACAACAGCCTCTGGGGCCAACGTCCTGACTTTC,CASSTTASGANVLTF
TRBV2,once,-,TRBJ2-1,TGTGCCAGCAGTGGACAGTTGAGCTCCTACAATGAGCAGTTCTTC,CASSGQLSSYNEQFF
TRBV28,-,TRBD1,TRBJ2-2,TGTGCCAGCAGCCCCGGGGACAGGGAGAACACCGGGGAGCTGTTTTTT,CASSPGDRENTGELFF
TRBV12-5,-,-,TRBJ1-3,TGTGCTAGTGGTTTGGTACTCGAGGGTACTGGAAACACCATATATTTT,CASGLVLEGTGNTIYF
TRBV7-3,-,TRBD2,TRBJ2-1,TGTGCCAGCAGCTTCGCTAGCGGGGGGGGCAATGAGCAGTTCTTC,CASSFASGGGNEQFF
TRBV29-1,-,-,TRBJ1-1,TGCAGCGTTGGGGGCAGGGTGAACACTGAAGCTTTCTTT,CSVGGRVNTEAFF
TRBV19,-,-,TRBJ1-1,TGTGCCAGTAGTACGGGGAACACTGAAGCTTTCTTT,CASSTGNTEAFF
TRBV28,-,TRBD1,TRBJ1-5,TGTGCCAGCAAACCAAAACAGGGGGCGGGCAATCAGCCCCAGCATTTT,CASKPKQGAGNQPQHF
TRBV2,-,TRBD1,TRBJ1-2,TGTGCCAGCAGTGAAGGGACAGGGGCCCTCTTCTATGGCTACACCTTC,CASSEGTGALFYGYTF
TRBV14,-,-,TRBJ2-2,TGTGCCAGCAGCCAACAAAACACCGGGGAGCTGTTTTTT,CASSQQNTGELFF
TRBV19,-,-,TRBJ1-3,TGTGCCAGTAGTGAACAGGCCCGTAGAGGAAACACCATATATTTT,CASSEQARRGNTIYF